A selection of T cell receptor beta chains follows, all from one sample in a study of CD4 and CD8 cells across lung adenocarcinoma regions. TCRdb used MiXCR to reprocess the PCR reads, holding one entry per CDR3 protein. The data show about 10,000 distinct CDR3 sequences, with about 45% seen just once and about 18% held by the top ten. The sample consisted of CD4+ T cells from the margin of a lung tumor. These receptors were obtained from a female donor with lung adenocarcinoma. The CD4 and CD8 labels of this study may be unreliable. CDR3s include the opening cysteine and the closing phenylalanine or tryptophan. Fields, in order: V gene, clone size, J gene, D gene, CDR3 protein, CDR3 DNA. The D gene is left open where the match is weak. Size is stated for part of the rows, as once, few or many counts, or as a class when the clone is expanded.

v_call: TRBV6-1
clone_size: large
j_call: TRBJ2-2
d_call: -
cdr3_aa: CAAITGELFF
cdr3_nt: TGTGCCGCAATCACCGGGGAGCTGTTTTTT

v_call: TRBV10-3
clone_size: -
j_call: TRBJ2-4
d_call: -
cdr3_aa: CAGGYWGRRGDIQYF
cdr3_nt: TGTGCCGGGGGGTACTGGGGCCGGAGGGGAGACATTCAGTACTTC

v_call: TRBV7-2
clone_size: medium-sized
j_call: TRBJ2-3
d_call: -
cdr3_aa: CASSLSLSTDTQYF
cdr3_nt: TGTGCCAGCAGCTTGTCCTTAAGCACAGATACGCAGTATTTT

v_call: TRBV7-2
clone_size: few
j_call: TRBJ2-3
d_call: -
cdr3_aa: CASSLVAASTDTQYF
cdr3_nt: TGTGCCAGCAGCTTAGTGGCAGCTAGCACAGATACGCAGTATTTT

v_call: TRBV6-1
clone_size: -
j_call: TRBJ2-1
d_call: TRBD2
cdr3_aa: CASSEWLAAYNEQFF
cdr3_nt: TGTGCCAGCAGTGAATGGCTAGCGGCCTACAATGAGCAGTTCTTC

v_call: TRBV28
clone_size: -
j_call: TRBJ2-7
d_call: -
cdr3_aa: CASSFWDISYEQYF
cdr3_nt: TGTGCCAGCAGTTTTTGGGACATCTCCTACGAGCAGTACTTC

v_call: TRBV6-5
clone_size: once
j_call: TRBJ2-3
d_call: -
cdr3_aa: CASSYGLVAGTQFF
cdr3_nt: TGTGCCAGCAGTTACGGTCTAGTCGCCGGGACGCAGTTTTTT

v_call: TRBV6-1
clone_size: -
j_call: TRBJ2-2
d_call: -
cdr3_aa: CASSAYKNTGELFF
cdr3_nt: TGTGCCAGCAGTGCGTACAAGAACACCGGGGAGCTGTTTTTT

v_call: TRBV9
clone_size: -
j_call: TRBJ2-5
d_call: TRBD1
cdr3_aa: CASSAGQAISSYNEQYF
cdr3_nt: TGTGCCAGCAGCGCCGGACAGGCGATAAGCTCCTACAATGAGCAGTACTTC

v_call: TRBV6-1
clone_size: -
j_call: TRBJ2-2
d_call: -
cdr3_aa: CASRVPGVSTGTLFF
cdr3_nt: TGTGCCAGCAGAGTACCAGGGGTGAGCACCGGGACGCTGTTTTTT

v_call: TRBV6-5
clone_size: -
j_call: TRBJ2-2
d_call: TRBD2
cdr3_aa: CASSYGDSGRTGKQFF
cdr3_nt: TGTGCCAGCAGTTACGGTGATAGCGGGAGGACAGGGAAGCAGTTTTTT

v_call: TRBV6-1
clone_size: -
j_call: TRBJ2-3
d_call: -
cdr3_aa: CARRLGGCGQDTQYF
cdr3_nt: TGTGCCAGGAGGCTCGGGGGATGTGGCCAAGATACCCAGTATTTT

v_call: TRBV6-1
clone_size: many
j_call: TRBJ2-3
d_call: TRBD1
cdr3_aa: CATERTGPLLLSSTDTQYF
cdr3_nt: TGTGCCACCGAAAGGACAGGGCCGCTTCTCCTATCTAGCACAGATACGCAGTATTTT

v_call: TRBV6-1
clone_size: -
j_call: TRBJ2-3
d_call: -
cdr3_aa: CASTAPGQDTGEQYF
cdr3_nt: TGTGCCAGCACTGCCCCGGGTCAGGACACAGGTGAGCAGTATTTT

v_call: TRBV6-5
clone_size: -
j_call: TRBJ1-1
d_call: -
cdr3_aa: CASSLGLRMNTEAFF
cdr3_nt: TGTGCCAGCAGTTTGGGACTCCGTATGAACACTGAAGCTTTCTTT

v_call: TRBV4-1
clone_size: -
j_call: TRBJ2-3
d_call: TRBD2
cdr3_aa: CASGDVGGSDTQYF
cdr3_nt: TGCGCCAGCGGGGACGTCGGGGGGTCAGATACGCAGTATTTT

v_call: TRBV6-2/TRBV6-3
clone_size: few
j_call: TRBJ2-1
d_call: TRBD2
cdr3_aa: CASQSWGGYNEQFF
cdr3_nt: TGTGCCAGCCAGTCTTGGGGGGGCTACAATGAGCAGTTCTTC

v_call: TRBV6-1
clone_size: few
j_call: TRBJ1-4
d_call: -
cdr3_aa: CASSKARESEKLFF
cdr3_nt: TGTGCCAGCAGCAAGGCCAGGGAGAGTGAAAAACTGTTTTTT

v_call: TRBV6-5
clone_size: -
j_call: TRBJ1-3
d_call: -
cdr3_aa: CASRLTRKSGNTIYF
cdr3_nt: TGTGCCAGCAGATTGACCCGAAAATCTGGAAACACCATATATTTT

v_call: TRBV7-9
clone_size: -
j_call: TRBJ2-5
d_call: -
cdr3_aa: CASSPQGGQPYQETQYF
cdr3_nt: TGTGCCAGCAGCCCCCAGGGAGGACAACCGTACCAAGAGACCCAGTACTTC

v_call: TRBV27
clone_size: medium-sized
j_call: TRBJ2-7
d_call: -
cdr3_aa: CASSWRAWGSYEQYF
cdr3_nt: TGTGCCAGCAGTTGGAGGGCCTGGGGGTCCTACGAGCAGTACTTC

v_call: TRBV6-5
clone_size: -
j_call: TRBJ2-7
d_call: -
cdr3_aa: CASSYGWQGYYEQYF
cdr3_nt: TGTGCCAGCAGTTACGGGTGGCAGGGCTACTACGAGCAGTACTTC

v_call: TRBV20-1
clone_size: -
j_call: TRBJ2-5
d_call: TRBD2
cdr3_aa: CSAPKLAGDYNEQYF
cdr3_nt: TGCAGTGCTCCGAAACTAGCGGGGGACTACAATGAGCAGTACTTC

v_call: TRBV7-2
clone_size: once
j_call: TRBJ2-7
d_call: -
cdr3_aa: CASSFPGSGVDEQYF
cdr3_nt: TGTGCCAGCAGCTTTCCCGGCTCGGGGGTGGATGAGCAGTACTTC

v_call: TRBV7-2
clone_size: -
j_call: TRBJ2-4
d_call: TRBD1
cdr3_aa: CASSRGHRGNGDIQYF
cdr3_nt: TGTGCCAGCAGCCGAGGGCACAGGGGAAATGGAGACATTCAGTACTTC

v_call: TRBV27
clone_size: -
j_call: TRBJ2-2
d_call: -
cdr3_aa: CASQRERQASNTGKQFF
cdr3_nt: TGTGCCAGCCAACGCGAACGCCAGGCTTCAAACACCGGGAAGCAGTTTTTT

v_call: TRBV6-1
clone_size: many
j_call: TRBJ1-4
d_call: -
cdr3_aa: CASSPPEAVRKKLFF
cdr3_nt: TGTGCCAGCAGTCCCCCGGAGGCAGTTAGAAAAAAACTGTTTTTT

v_call: TRBV4-2
clone_size: -
j_call: TRBJ2-7
d_call: TRBD1
cdr3_aa: CASSQTGGQGTYEQYF
cdr3_nt: TGTGCCAGCAGCCAAACAGGAGGACAGGGAACCTACGAGCAGTACTTC

v_call: TRBV6-5
clone_size: few
j_call: TRBJ1-5
d_call: -
cdr3_aa: CASSYGQGSGQPQHF
cdr3_nt: TGTGCCAGCAGTTACGGGCAGGGAAGCGGTCAGCCCCAGCATTTT

v_call: TRBV7-2
clone_size: many
j_call: TRBJ1-1
d_call: -
cdr3_aa: CASSPGSGMNTEAFF
cdr3_nt: TGTGCCAGCAGTCCCGGCAGCGGCATGAACACTGAAGCTTTCTTT

v_call: TRBV14
clone_size: few
j_call: TRBJ2-3
d_call: -
cdr3_aa: CASSQQHPITDTQYF
cdr3_nt: TGTGCCAGCAGCCAACAACATCCCATCACAGATACGCAGTATTTT

v_call: TRBV7-9
clone_size: few
j_call: TRBJ1-1
d_call: -
cdr3_aa: CASGLYPLTEAFF
cdr3_nt: TGTGCCAGCGGATTGTATCCGTTGACTGAAGCTTTCTTT

v_call: TRBV6-2/TRBV6-3
clone_size: -
j_call: TRBJ2-7
d_call: -
cdr3_aa: CASSYGNSYEQYF
cdr3_nt: TGTGCCAGCAGTTACGGGAACTCCTACGAGCAGTACTTC

v_call: TRBV27
clone_size: few
j_call: TRBJ1-2
d_call: -
cdr3_aa: CASSLGGRYGYTF
cdr3_nt: TGTGCCAGCAGTTTGGGCGGACGCTATGGCTACACCTTC

v_call: TRBV27
clone_size: many
j_call: TRBJ1-1
d_call: -
cdr3_aa: CASSNLANTEAFF
cdr3_nt: TGTGCCAGCAGTAATCTCGCAAACACTGAAGCTTTCTTT

v_call: TRBV6-1
clone_size: -
j_call: TRBJ2-1
d_call: TRBD1
cdr3_aa: CASRGAGGRDQETQYF
cdr3_nt: TGTGCCAGCAGGGGGGCAGGGGGCCGTGACCAAGAGACGCAGTACTTT

v_call: TRBV6-1
clone_size: -
j_call: TRBJ1-6
d_call: -
cdr3_aa: CASSPGGGSPLHF
cdr3_nt: TGTGCCAGCAGTCCCGGAGGGGGTTCACCCCTCCACTTT

v_call: TRBV6-1
clone_size: once
j_call: TRBJ2-5
d_call: -
cdr3_aa: CARGDGGGGRKTQYF
cdr3_nt: TGTGCCAGGGGTGATGGGGGCGGTGGCAGAAAGACCCAGTACTTC

v_call: TRBV6-5
clone_size: medium-sized
j_call: TRBJ2-2
d_call: -
cdr3_aa: CASSYIGFSNTGELFF
cdr3_nt: TGTGCCAGCAGTTACATAGGGTTTTCGAACACCGGGGAGCTGTTTTTT

v_call: TRBV6-2/TRBV6-3
clone_size: -
j_call: TRBJ1-2
d_call: -
cdr3_aa: CASTTGPGSFTF
cdr3_nt: TGTGCCAGCACCACGGGGCCAGGGAGTTTCACCTTC

v_call: TRBV7-8
clone_size: many
j_call: TRBJ2-7
d_call: TRBD1
cdr3_aa: CASSLAQGADEQYF
cdr3_nt: TGTGCCAGCAGCTTAGCACAGGGGGCCGACGAGCAGTACTTC

v_call: TRBV25-1
clone_size: once
j_call: TRBJ2-3
d_call: -
cdr3_aa: CASSDRGRGAKDTQYF
cdr3_nt: TGTGCCAGCAGTGATAGGGGCAGGGGGGCCAAAGACACGCAGTACTTT

v_call: TRBV6-1
clone_size: -
j_call: TRBJ2-3
d_call: TRBD2
cdr3_aa: CASREMEERDQHTQYF
cdr3_nt: TGTGCCAGCCGAGAAATGGAGGAGCGGGACCAACATACGCAGTATTTC

v_call: TRBV11-3
clone_size: -
j_call: TRBJ1-4
d_call: -
cdr3_aa: CASSPGSEGSEKLFF
cdr3_nt: TGTGCCAGCAGCCCGGGATCAGAGGGCAGTGAAAAACTGTTTTTT

v_call: TRBV27
clone_size: -
j_call: TRBJ2-1
d_call: -
cdr3_aa: CASRAGPQIYNEQFF
cdr3_nt: TGTGCCAGCCGGGCGGGACCCCAAATTTACAATGAGCAGTTCTTC

v_call: TRBV4-1
clone_size: -
j_call: TRBJ2-1
d_call: -
cdr3_aa: CASSQSVYEQFF
cdr3_nt: TGCGCCAGCAGCCAGTCAGTTTATGAGCAGTTCTTC

v_call: TRBV6-1
clone_size: -
j_call: TRBJ2-5
d_call: -
cdr3_aa: CASRLDRDQETQYF
cdr3_nt: TGTGCCAGCAGACTGGACCGTGACCAAGAGACCCAGTACTTC

v_call: TRBV14
clone_size: -
j_call: TRBJ2-5
d_call: TRBD2
cdr3_aa: CASSPNPGRAYQETQYF
cdr3_nt: TGTGCCAGCAGCCCTAATCCCGGGAGGGCCTACCAAGAGACCCAGTACTTC

v_call: TRBV7-2
clone_size: -
j_call: TRBJ2-4
d_call: TRBD1
cdr3_aa: CASSPDRESIQYF
cdr3_nt: TGTGCCAGCAGCCCGGACAGGGAAAGCATTCAGTACTTC

v_call: TRBV6-4
clone_size: medium-sized
j_call: TRBJ2-2
d_call: -
cdr3_aa: CASSDSSTGELFF
cdr3_nt: TGTGCCAGCAGTGACTCGTCGACCGGGGAGCTGTTTTTT